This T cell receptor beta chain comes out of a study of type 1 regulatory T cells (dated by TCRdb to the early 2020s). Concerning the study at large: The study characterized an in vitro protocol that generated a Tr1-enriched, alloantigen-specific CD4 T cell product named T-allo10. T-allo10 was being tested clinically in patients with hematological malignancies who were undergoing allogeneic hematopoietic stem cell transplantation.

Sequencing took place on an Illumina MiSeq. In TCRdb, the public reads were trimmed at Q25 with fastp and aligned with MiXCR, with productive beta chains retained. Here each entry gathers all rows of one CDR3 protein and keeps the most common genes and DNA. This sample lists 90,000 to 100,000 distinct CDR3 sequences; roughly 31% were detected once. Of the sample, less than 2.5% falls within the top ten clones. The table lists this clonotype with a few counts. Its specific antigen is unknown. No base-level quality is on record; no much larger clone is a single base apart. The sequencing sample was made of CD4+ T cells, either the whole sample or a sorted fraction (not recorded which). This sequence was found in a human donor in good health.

The base sequence is TGTGCCAGCAGACCGACTAGGACTGTAATCGAGACCCAGTACTTC. This translates into CASRPTRTVIETQYF. In this chain, TRBV28 is recombined with TRBJ2-5, with TRBD2 perhaps the D gene, on 6 matching bases. CDR1 is given as MDHEN and CDR2 as SYDVKM, both from the germline V gene. V loses 6 bases of germline sequence and J loses 5 bases, and the interval between the two ends is 19 bases. CDR3 length: 15 amino acids, cysteine to phenylalanine. Just the 45-base CDR3 DNA is kept, in frame starting at base 1. The variable domain in full, with residues beyond the CDR3 obtained from the reference TRBV28 and TRBJ2-5 genes, is DVKVTQSSRYLVKRTGEKVFLECVQDMDHENMFWYRQDPGLGLRLIYFSYDVKMKEKGDIPEGYSVSREKKERFSLILESASTNQTSMYLCASRPTRTVIETQYFGPGTRLLVL.